Presented here are 30 T cell receptor beta chains from one specimen sequenced in a study of metastatic and nonmetastatic thyroid tumors. Nobody among the patients had been given any treatment before thyroid surgery. From the PCR reads, TCRdb re-called clones with MiXCR. This table has 50,000 or so clones, approximately 24% appearing once. Sequencing input: blood. The receptors come from a male donor with papillary thyroid cancer or a benign thyroid nodule (not recorded which). Some clones in this sample may be carry-over from other donors' samples.

The table lists this clone with a few counts. The rearrangement joins TRBV7-8 to TRBJ1-2, with no clear D. V shed 7 bases and J shed 11 bases, with 17 bases lying between them. The CDR3 has 12 amino acids. Looked up from germline, CDR1 is SGHVS and CDR2 is FQNEAQ. CDR3 residues: CASTRSPGGYTF. The CDR3 bases are TGTGCCAGCACAAGGTCCCCAGGAGGATACACCTTC. The full variable domain, rest sourced from reference TRBV7-8 and TRBJ1-2, is GAGVSQSPRYKVAKRGQDVALRCDPISGHVSLFWYQQALGQGPEFLTYFQNEAQLDKSGLPSDRFFAERPEGSVSTLKIQRTQQEDSAVYLCASTRSPGGYTFGSGTRLTVV.

This clone has a handful of counts. V and J are TRBV5-1 and TRBJ2-3; perhaps TRBD2 as D (7 bases). The CDR3 has 15 amino acids. V lost 4 bases to trimming and J lost 0 bases, with 12 bases between them. Per germline, CDR1 SGHRS and CDR2 YFSETQ. This CDR3 reads CASSSGTYSTDTQYF. The CDR3 region has the DNA TGCGCCAGCAGCAGCGGGACATACAGCACAGATACGCAGTATTTT.

As regards this clone: One end of the junction does not line up with germline, which may come from a read error. The chain has TRBV11-1 and TRBJ2-3; D is unclear. The germline V gene encodes CDR1 SGHAT and CDR2 FQDESV (reference sequence). The CDR3 runs 15 residues. In DNA form, the CDR3 reads TGTGCCAGCAGCTTATCCTCGGATATCACAGATACGCGGTATTTT. Its translation: CASSLSSDITDTRYF.

In its sample, this clone was seen a few times. The chain is built from TRBV30 and TRBJ1-4; 10 bases align to TRBD1. Per germline, CDR1 GTSNPN and CDR2 SVGIG (reference sequence). V trimming: 7 bases; J trimming: 8 bases; junction bases outside the gene matches: 7. CDR3 length: 13 residues. DNA for the CDR3: TGTGCCTCTGTACCGGGACAGGGGGAAAAACTGTTTTTT. Protein: CASVPGQGEKLFF.

In this sample, this clone turned up many times. This chain connects TRBV12-3 or TRBV12-4 to TRBJ2-2; TRBD2 is a possible D gene (7 bases). This CDR3 contains 15 residues. V lost 7 bases and J lost 2, with 14 bases in between. This CDR3 reads CASTARGANTGELFF. DNA of the CDR3: TGTGCCAGCACCGCTCGGGGGGCAAACACCGGGGAGCTGTTTTTT.

This clone ranks as medium-sized. This sequence joins TRBV6-1 and TRBJ1-6; weak D call: TRBD1 (6 bases). Looked up from germline, CDR1 is MNHNS and CDR2 is SASEGT. The CDR3 is made up of 14 amino acids. V was shortened by 6 bases and J by 6 bases, with 12 bases between the two germline ends. Here the CDR3 reads CASSRGATNSPLHF. CDR3 coding DNA: TGTGCCAGCAGCCGGGGGGCTACTAATTCACCCCTCCACTTT.

The chain employs TRBV10-3 and TRBJ1-1, with 8 positions matching TRBD1. Germline CDR1 reads ENHRY; CDR2 reads SYGVKD. The V segment lost 5 bases and the J segment 5 bases; nucleotides outside the gene matches: 4. The length of the CDR3 is 13 residues. CDR3 in amino acids: CAISRTGQTEAFF. CDR3 nucleotides: TGTGCCATCAGTAGGACAGGGCAGACTGAAGCTTTCTTT.

This clone appeared a few times. This chain joins TRBV11-2 and TRBJ1-3; a possible D gene is TRBD1 (6 bases). Germline V lookup: CDR1 SGHAT, CDR2 FQNNGV. This CDR3 region has 18 residues. Between the trimmed V and J ends, which lost 2 bases and 0 bases, there was a span of 17 bases. The CDR3 DNA follows: TGTGCCAGCAGCTTATCCAGGGGCAGACTCTTCTCTGGAAACACCATATATTTT. Protein: CASSLSRGRLFSGNTIYF.

This clone was detected once. A much larger clone lies one base from this, so it may be a read error. The V call is TRBV7-2, the J call TRBJ2-5, with 8 bases identical to TRBD2. This CDR3 comprises 15 residues. The germline CDR1 and CDR2 sequences are SGHTA and FQGNSA. The DNA for the CDR3 is TGTGCCAGCAGCTGGTCGGGGGGGCCATCGGAGACCAAGTACTTC. This gives the protein CASSWSGGPSETKYF.

This clone was observed at least ten times. The chain is built from TRBV11-3 and TRBJ2-5; a weak D match, TRBD1 (6 bases). From germline, CDR1 is SGHNT and CDR2 YENEEA. The CDR3 has 14 amino acids. The ends were cut back, 1 base at V and 10 bases at J, with 16 bases in the middle. The CDR3 is CASSLAGAGGGQYF. CDR3 nucleotide sequence: TGTGCCAGCAGCTTAGCAGGGGCTGGGGGTGGCCAGTACTTC.

This clone was detected once. This may be a read error: a much more frequent sequence differs by one nucleotide. Other DNA sequences within the sample encode an identical CDR3. The genes are TRBV5-4 and TRBJ1-4; no definite D call. Germline values: CDR1 SGHNT, CDR2 YYREEE (reference sequence). V lost 6 bases and J lost 6, with 15 bases in between. This CDR3 has 14 amino acids. DNA for the CDR3: TGTGCCAGCACACGGACGGGGTCTGATGAAAAACTGTTTTTT. It specifies CASTRTGSDEKLFF. The whole variable domain, filled in from reference TRBV5-4 and TRBJ1-4, reads ETGVTQSPTHLIKTRGQQVTLRCSSQSGHNTVSWYQQALGQGPQFIFQYYREEENGRGNFPPRFSGLQFPNYSSELNVNALELDDSALYLCASTRTGSDEKLFFGSGTQLSVL.

The chain combines TRBV10-1 with TRBJ2-1; D gene ambiguous. Germline V gives CDR1 WNHNN, CDR2 SYGVQD (reference sequence). V was cut by 2 bases and J by 8 bases, with 13 bases left in between. This CDR3 is 14 amino acids long. Written as DNA, the CDR3 is TGCGCCAGCAGTGAGGACGCACACTTGGATGAGCAGTTCTTC. Amino acid sequence: CASSEDAHLDEQFF.

V usage is TRBV5-1 and J usage is TRBJ2-1; D is uncertain. Germline loops: CDR1 SGHRS, CDR2 YFSETQ. Deletions cut 1 base from V and 5 bases from J, with 4 bases between. The CDR3 extends over 12 amino acids. CDR3 protein: CASSLFNNEQFF. CDR3 bases: TGCGCCAGCAGCTTGTTTAACAATGAGCAGTTCTTC.

In its sample, this clone was seen many times. The rearrangement links TRBV12-3 or TRBV12-4 to TRBJ1-4, with TRBD1 matching 10 bases. V shed 2 bases and J 8 bases; nucleotides not matched to a gene: 11. The CDR3 is 17 residues long. The CDR3 nucleotides read TGTGCCAGCAGTTTATTAGTGACAGGGGGCGCGCGGGAAAAACTGTTTTTT. This sequence encodes CASSLLVTGGAREKLFF.

This clone was found many times. The chain couples TRBV5-5 to TRBJ2-7, with 7 bases aligning to TRBD1. The CDR3 extends over 14 amino acids. Germline CDR1 reads SGHKS; CDR2 reads YYEKEE (reference sequence). J lost 3 bases, V lost 5 bases, and 8 bases had no gene match. The CDR3 DNA reads TGTGCCAGCAGATCGCCGGACAGGAACTACGAGCAGTACTTC. Residues: CASRSPDRNYEQYF.

This clone was observed at least ten times. V and J are TRBV4-1 and TRBJ2-5; perhaps TRBD2 as D (5 bases). V lost 1 base to trimming and J lost 7 bases, with 16 bases between them. Germline lookup yields CDR1 MGHRA and CDR2 YSYEKL. This CDR3 contains 15 residues. The DNA for the CDR3 is TGCGCCAGCAGCCAAGCTGGCCGCGGTCGGGGGACCCAGTACTTC. Protein: CASSQAGRGRGTQYF.

This clone was seen a handful of times. The chain has TRBV20-1 and TRBJ2-1; no clear D. From germline, CDR1 is DFQATT and CDR2 SNEGSKA (reference sequence). This CDR3 region has 12 residues. Trimming pared 3 bases from V and 6 bases from J, leaving 9 bases between. Here the CDR3 DNA reads TGCAGTGCTAGGAGTTACGGCAATGAGCAGTTCTTC. Amino acids: CSARSYGNEQFF.

V gene TRBV30 combines with J gene TRBJ1-4; D is unclear. Germline-derived CDR1 and CDR2 are GTSNPN and SVGIG (reference sequence). Trimming shortened V by 1 base and J by 4 bases, and 10 bases separated the two germline ends. This CDR3 comprises 14 residues. The CDR3 bases are TGTGCCTGGAGTGGGGAAGAGCATAATGAAAAACTGTTTTTT. Amino acid sequence: CAWSGEEHNEKLFF.

This clone was found a few times. The genes are TRBV12-3 or TRBV12-4 and TRBJ1-1; unclear D gene. This CDR3 contains 14 residues. With 1 base removed from V and 4 bases from J, the gap between germline ends came to 10 bases. CDR3 protein: CASSLVGRSTEAFF. Written as DNA, the CDR3 is TGTGCCAGCAGTTTAGTTGGCCGTTCCACTGAAGCTTTCTTT.

This clone was counted ten times or more. The chain carries TRBV9 and TRBJ1-3; D unclear. There are 16 residues in the CDR3. The germline V gene has CDR1 SGDLS and CDR2 YYNGEE. The V end lost 0 bases, the J end lost 0 bases, and 10 bases lay between the germline ends. The CDR3 coding sequence is TGTGCCAGCAGCGTAGGAGGCAGTAGCTCTGGAAACACCATATATTTT. This sequence encodes CASSVGGSSSGNTIYF.

On this clone itself: This may be a read error: a much more frequent sequence differs by one nucleotide. The gene calls are TRBV2 and TRBJ1-1, with TRBD1 identical over 7 bases. CDR1 and CDR2 from the germline V gene are SNHLY and FYNNEI. The V gene end was trimmed by 7 bases and the J gene end by 12 bases; junction bases not matched to a gene: 29. This CDR3 region has 18 residues. The CDR3 spells CASISSRDSSPMNTESFF. Here the CDR3 DNA reads TGTGCCAGCATTTCGAGCCGGGACAGCTCACCGATGAACACCGAATCTTTCTTT.

This clone showed up many times. Other nucleotide sequences from this sample produce the same CDR3. The chain employs TRBV5-6 and TRBJ2-5; 10 bases fit TRBD2. The CDR3 contains 17 residues. J was trimmed by 2 bases and V by 0 bases; bases with no gene match: 7. CDR1 and CDR2 from the germline V gene are SGHDT and YYEEEE. The CDR3 sequence is CASSLAGLAVPQETQYF. The CDR3, as DNA: TGTGCCAGCAGCTTGGCCGGACTAGCGGTTCCGCAAGAGACCCAGTACTTC.

The table lists this clone with many counts. V gene TRBV5-1 combines with J gene TRBJ2-1; 7 bases fit TRBD2. The trim removed 5 bases at V and 5 bases at J, leaving 7 bases unmatched. This CDR3 contains 14 residues. The germline gives CDR1 SGHRS, CDR2 YFSETQ. The CDR3 region has the DNA TGCGCCAGCAGAGGCGGGAGAGTCGACAATGAGCAGTTCTTC. Protein product: CASRGGRVDNEQFF.

At least ten counts were recorded for this clone. V is TRBV20-1 and J is TRBJ2-7; 8 bases line up with TRBD2. The J segment lost 3 bases and the V segment lost 4 bases, leaving 8 bases of the junction unmatched. The germline V gene has CDR1 DFQATT and CDR2 SNEGSKA (reference sequence). The CDR3 totals 14 residues. The CDR3 loop reads CSATDIAGFYEQYF. Here the CDR3 DNA reads TGCAGTGCTACCGATATAGCGGGATTCTACGAGCAGTACTTC.

This clone came up many times. J is TRBJ2-1 and V is TRBV18, with a tentative D call TRBD1 (5 bases). Deletions cut 6 bases from V and 13 bases from J, with 16 bases between. Germline V lookup: CDR1 KGHSH, CDR2 LQKENI. The CDR3 extends over 12 amino acids. The CDR3 loop is CASSLDTLVQFF. In nucleotides, the CDR3 is TGTGCCAGCTCGTTGGACACCCTCGTCCAGTTCTTC.

V and J are TRBV5-8 and TRBJ2-2, with D tentatively TRBD1 (5 bases). V lost 3 bases to trimming and J lost 2 bases, with 11 bases between them. CDR3 size: 15 residues. The germline V gene encodes CDR1 SGHTS and CDR2 YDEGEE. CDR3 in amino acids: CASSSNRNNTGELFF. The CDR3 DNA follows: TGTGCCAGCAGCTCGAACAGGAACAACACCGGGGAGCTGTTTTTT. The complete variable domain, with remaining parts taken from reference TRBV5-8 and TRBJ2-2, reads EAGVTQSPTHLIKTRGQQATLRCSPISGHTSVYWYQQALGLGLQFLLWYDEGEERNRGNFPPRFSGRQFPNYSSELNVNALELEDSALYLCASSSNRNNTGELFFGEGSRLTVL.

In this sample, this clone turned up a few times. This CDR3 is also generated by other DNA sequences in the sample. The chain employs TRBV4-2 and TRBJ1-2; 7 bases align to TRBD1. V dropped 4 bases and J dropped 6; count of bases not matched to a gene: 11. This CDR3 is built from 15 residues. Germline assignment: CDR1 LGHNA and CDR2 YNFKEQ. The CDR3 nucleotides read TGTGCCAGCAGCCTCGAAACCGGAGGGGGCGATGGCTACACCTTC. Its protein product is CASSLETGGGDGYTF.

This clone was seen more than once but under ten times. This may arise from a read error, as a much more abundant clone is one base away. The gene calls are TRBV7-9 and TRBJ2-2, with a tentative D call TRBD1 (7 bases). CDR1 is SEHNR, CDR2 FQNEAQ, per germline (reference sequence). The CDR3 has 14 amino acids. V was pared by 7 bases and J by 2 bases, with 11 bases between. CDR3 sequence reads: CASTGGLNTGELFF. The CDR3 nucleotides read TGTGCCAGCACAGGGGGGTTAAACACCGGGGAGCTGTTTTTT.

This clone is labeled as medium-sized. The chain combines TRBV20-1 with TRBJ2-7; 9 positions agree with TRBD1. Germline CDR1 DFQATT, CDR2 SNEGSKA (reference sequence). The CDR3 runs to 16 residues. After removal of 0 bases from V and 0 bases from J, the junction contained 6 bases not matched to a gene. The CDR3: CSARDPGQGGSYEQYF. The CDR3 bases are TGCAGTGCTAGAGATCCGGGACAGGGTGGCTCCTACGAGCAGTACTTC.

Only a few counts were recorded for this clone. The chain combines TRBV11-2 with TRBJ1-2; D unclear. The CDR3 is made up of 11 amino acids. Per germline, CDR1 SGHAT and CDR2 FQNNGV. With 3 bases removed from V and 8 bases from J, the gap between germline ends came to 7 bases. This chain's CDR3 is CASSFRRGYTF. CDR3 DNA: TGTGCCAGCAGCTTTCGTAGGGGCTACACCTTC.